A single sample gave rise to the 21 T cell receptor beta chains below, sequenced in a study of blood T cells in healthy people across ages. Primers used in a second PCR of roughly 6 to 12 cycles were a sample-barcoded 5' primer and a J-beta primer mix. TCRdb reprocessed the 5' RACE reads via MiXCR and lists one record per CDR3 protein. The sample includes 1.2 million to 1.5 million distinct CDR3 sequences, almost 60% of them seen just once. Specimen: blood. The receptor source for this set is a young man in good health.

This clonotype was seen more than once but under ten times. CDR3 residues: CASSQDKVSYNEQFF. For the CDR3, the DNA is TGTGCCAGCAGCCAAGATAAGGTATCCTACAATGAGCAGTTCTTC. The chain employs TRBV3-1 and TRBJ2-1; D gene unclear. Germline lookup yields CDR1 LGHDT and CDR2 YNNKEL (reference sequence). This CDR3 is 15 amino acids long. Trimming removed 0 bases at V and 1 base at J, with 7 bases between.

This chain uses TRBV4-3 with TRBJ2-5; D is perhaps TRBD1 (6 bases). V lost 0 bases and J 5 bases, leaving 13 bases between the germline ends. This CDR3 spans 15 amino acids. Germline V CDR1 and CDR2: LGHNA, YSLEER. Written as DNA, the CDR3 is TGCGCCAGCAGCCAAGATCACAGGGCTGGGGAGACCCAGTACTTC. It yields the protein CASSQDHRAGETQYF.

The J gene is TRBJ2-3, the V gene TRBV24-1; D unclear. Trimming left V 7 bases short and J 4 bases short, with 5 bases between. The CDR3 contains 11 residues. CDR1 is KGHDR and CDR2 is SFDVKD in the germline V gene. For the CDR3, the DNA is TGTGCCACCAGCTGGGCAGATACGCAGTATTTT. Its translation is CATSWADTQYF.

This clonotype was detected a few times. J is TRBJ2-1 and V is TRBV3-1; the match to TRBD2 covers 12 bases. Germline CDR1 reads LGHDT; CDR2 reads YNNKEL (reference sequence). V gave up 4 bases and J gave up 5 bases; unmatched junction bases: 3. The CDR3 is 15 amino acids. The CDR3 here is CASSPTSGSNNEQFF. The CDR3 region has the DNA TGTGCCAGCAGCCCGACTAGCGGGAGCAACAATGAGCAGTTCTTC.

This CDR3 is CASGKGTAMKKNTEAFF. The CDR3 DNA follows: TGTGCCAGCGGTAAGGGGACAGCCATGAAAAAGAACACTGAAGCTTTCTTT. The chain uses TRBV12-3 or TRBV12-4 and TRBJ1-1; TRBD1 aligns across 7 bases. The CDR3 extends over 17 amino acids. V was clipped by 8 bases and J by 1 base; unmatched bases: 16.

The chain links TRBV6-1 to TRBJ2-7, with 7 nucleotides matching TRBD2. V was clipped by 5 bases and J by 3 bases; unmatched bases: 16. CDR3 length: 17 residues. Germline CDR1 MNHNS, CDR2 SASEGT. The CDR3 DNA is TGTGCCAGCAGTACAACCCCACCAGCGGGAATCGGCTACGAGCAGTACTTC. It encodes CASSTTPPAGIGYEQYF.

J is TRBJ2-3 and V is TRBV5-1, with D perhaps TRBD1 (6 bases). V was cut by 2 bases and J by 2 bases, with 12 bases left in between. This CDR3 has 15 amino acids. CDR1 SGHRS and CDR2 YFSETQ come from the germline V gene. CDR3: CASSLQGTNTDTQYF. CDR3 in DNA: TGCGCCAGCAGCTTACAGGGTACCAACACAGATACGCAGTATTTT.

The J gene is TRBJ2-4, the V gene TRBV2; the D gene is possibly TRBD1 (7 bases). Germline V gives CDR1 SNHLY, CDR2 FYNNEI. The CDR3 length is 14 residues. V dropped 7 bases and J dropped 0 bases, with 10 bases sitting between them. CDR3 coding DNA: TGTGCCAGCACAGGGGGGATAGCCAAAAACATTCAGTACTTC. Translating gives CASTGGIAKNIQYF.

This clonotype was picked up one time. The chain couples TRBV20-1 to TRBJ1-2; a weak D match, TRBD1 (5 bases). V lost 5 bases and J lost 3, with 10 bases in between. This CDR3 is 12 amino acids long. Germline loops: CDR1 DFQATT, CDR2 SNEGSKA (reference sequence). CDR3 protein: CSASGFDYGYTF. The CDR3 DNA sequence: TGCAGTGCTTCAGGGTTCGACTATGGCTACACCTTC.

The CDR3 DNA reads TGCAGTGCCCCCGACTGGAACACCGGGGAGCTGTTTTTT. The encoded protein is CSAPDWNTGELFF. The chain employs TRBV20-1 and TRBJ2-2; D is ambiguous. Germline CDR1 is DFQATT and CDR2 is SNEGSKA (reference sequence). The V gene lost 6 bases and the J gene lost 1 base, with 9 bases spanning the gap. This CDR3 has 13 amino acids.

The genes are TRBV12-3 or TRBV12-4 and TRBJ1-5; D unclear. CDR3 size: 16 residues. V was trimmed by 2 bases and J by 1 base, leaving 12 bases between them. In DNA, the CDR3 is TGTGCCAGCAGTTTATCTGGCAGTTCCAGCAATCAGCCCCAGCATTTT. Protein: CASSLSGSSSNQPQHF.

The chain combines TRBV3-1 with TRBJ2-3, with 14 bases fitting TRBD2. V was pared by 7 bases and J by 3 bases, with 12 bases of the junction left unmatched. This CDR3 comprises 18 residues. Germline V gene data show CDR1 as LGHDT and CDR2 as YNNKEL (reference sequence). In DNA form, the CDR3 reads TGTGCCAGCACCCCGGGACTAGCGGGAGTCATTGTTACAGATACGCAGTATTTT. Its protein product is CASTPGLAGVIVTDTQYF.

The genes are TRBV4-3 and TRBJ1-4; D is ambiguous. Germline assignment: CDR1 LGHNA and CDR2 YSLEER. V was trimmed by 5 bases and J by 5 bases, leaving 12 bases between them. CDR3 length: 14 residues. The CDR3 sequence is CASSGSDPNEKLFF. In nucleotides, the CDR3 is TGCGCCAGCAGCGGCTCAGACCCAAATGAAAAACTGTTTTTT.

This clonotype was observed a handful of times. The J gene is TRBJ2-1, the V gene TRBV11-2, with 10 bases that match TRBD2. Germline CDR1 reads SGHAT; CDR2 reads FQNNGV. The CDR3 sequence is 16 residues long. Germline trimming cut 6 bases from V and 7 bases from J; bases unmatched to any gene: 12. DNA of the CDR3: TGTGCCAGCAGAGTTCTAGCGGGGGATCTAGGTAATGAGCAGTTCTTC. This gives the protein CASRVLAGDLGNEQFF.

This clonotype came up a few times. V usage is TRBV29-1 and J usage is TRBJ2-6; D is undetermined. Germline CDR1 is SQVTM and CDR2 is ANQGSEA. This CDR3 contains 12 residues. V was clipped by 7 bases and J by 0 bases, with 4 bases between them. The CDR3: CSGGSGANVLTF. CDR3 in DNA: TGCAGCGGTGGCTCTGGGGCCAACGTCCTGACTTTC.

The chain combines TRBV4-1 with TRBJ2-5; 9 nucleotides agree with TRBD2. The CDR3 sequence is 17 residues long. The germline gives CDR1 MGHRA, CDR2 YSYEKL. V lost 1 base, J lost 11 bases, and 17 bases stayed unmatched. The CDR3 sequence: CASSQGGFAGGPNEQYF. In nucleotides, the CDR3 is TGCGCCAGCAGCCAAGGAGGTTTCGCGGGGGGGCCCAATGAGCAGTACTTC.

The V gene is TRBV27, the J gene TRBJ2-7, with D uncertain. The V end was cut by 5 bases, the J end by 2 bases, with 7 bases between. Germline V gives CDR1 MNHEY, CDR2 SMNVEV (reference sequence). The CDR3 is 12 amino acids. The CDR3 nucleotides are TGTGCCAGCAGTCCCTATCCCTACGAGCAGTACTTC. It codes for CASSPYPYEQYF.

CDR3 sequence: CSVEAEGATDTQYF. CDR3 nucleotides: TGCAGCGTTGAGGCGGAGGGGGCGACAGATACGCAGTATTTT. The chain recombines TRBV29-1 with TRBJ2-3; D is perhaps TRBD1 (7 bases). Germline V gene lookup returns CDR1 SQVTM and CDR2 ANQGSEA. The V end was cut by 3 bases, the J end by 3 bases, with 13 bases between. The CDR3 consists of 14 residues.

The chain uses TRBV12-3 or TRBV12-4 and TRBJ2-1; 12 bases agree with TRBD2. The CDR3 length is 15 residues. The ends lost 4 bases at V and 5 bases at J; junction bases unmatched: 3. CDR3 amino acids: CASSSRTSGNNEQFF. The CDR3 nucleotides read TGTGCCAGCAGTTCACGGACTAGCGGGAACAATGAGCAGTTCTTC.

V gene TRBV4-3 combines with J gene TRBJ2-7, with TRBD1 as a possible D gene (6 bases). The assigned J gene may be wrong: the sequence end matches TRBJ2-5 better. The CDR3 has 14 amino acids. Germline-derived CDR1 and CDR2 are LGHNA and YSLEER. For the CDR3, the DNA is TGCGCCAGCAGCCACTATACAGGGTTGGAGACCCAGTACTTC. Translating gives CASSHYTGLETQYF.

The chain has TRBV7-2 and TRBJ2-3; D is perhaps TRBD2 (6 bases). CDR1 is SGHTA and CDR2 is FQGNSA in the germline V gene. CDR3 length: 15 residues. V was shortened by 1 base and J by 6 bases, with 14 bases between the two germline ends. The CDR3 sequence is CASSLGVAVGDTQYF. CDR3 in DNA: TGTGCCAGCAGCTTAGGGGTAGCGGTTGGGGATACGCAGTATTTT.